This TCR beta chain was captured by sequencing in a study of T cell changes during pregnancy in multiple sclerosis. Method: immunoSEQ multiplex PCR; TCRdb's copy keeps in-frame clones and lacks some. The sample holds fewer than 90,000 clones, over 85% seen once. This clone was detected only once. The TCR comes from a female donor in good health, enrolled as a control in a pregnancy study. Here the sequenced sample was peripheral blood, taken after pregnancy.

CDR3 loop: CASSLTGTTNEKLFF. The CDR3 region has the DNA TGCGCCAGCAGCTTAACCGGGACAACTAATGAAAAACTGTTTTTT. The rearrangement joins TRBV5-1 to TRBJ1-4; D gene ambiguous. The CDR3 length is 15 residues. Germline CDR1 is SGHRS and CDR2 is YFSETQ. Deletions cut 2 bases from V and 0 bases from J, with 8 bases between.